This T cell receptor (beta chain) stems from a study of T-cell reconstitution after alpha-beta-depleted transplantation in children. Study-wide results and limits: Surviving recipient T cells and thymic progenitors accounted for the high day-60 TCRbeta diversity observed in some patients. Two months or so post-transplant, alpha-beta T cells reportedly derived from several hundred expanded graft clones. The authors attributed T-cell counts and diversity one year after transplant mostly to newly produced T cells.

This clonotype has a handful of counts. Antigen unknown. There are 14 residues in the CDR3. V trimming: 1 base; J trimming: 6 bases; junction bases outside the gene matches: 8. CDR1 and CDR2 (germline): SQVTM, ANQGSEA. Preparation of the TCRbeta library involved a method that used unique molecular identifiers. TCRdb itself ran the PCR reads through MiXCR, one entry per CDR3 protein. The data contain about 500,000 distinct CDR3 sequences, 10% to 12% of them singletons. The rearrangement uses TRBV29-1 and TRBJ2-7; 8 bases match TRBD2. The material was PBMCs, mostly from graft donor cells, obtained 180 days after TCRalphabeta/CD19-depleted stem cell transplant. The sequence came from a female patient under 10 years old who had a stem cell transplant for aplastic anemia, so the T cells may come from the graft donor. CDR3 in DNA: TGCAGCGTTGAAGTTGTAGCGGGGCTCTCCGAGCAGTACTTC. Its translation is CSVEVVAGLSEQYF.